This passage covers 18 T cell receptor beta chains from one sample sequenced in a study of shared clonotypes between healthy human individuals. Produced via immunoSEQ multiplex PCR; TCRdb's table is partial and in-frame only. The data show approximately 740,000 clones, around 93% seen once. Selected positively for CCR7 and CD45RO-negative, naive CD8 cells excluded terminally differentiated effector memory CD45RA+ cells. Sample: naive CD8+ T cells sorted from blood. The receptors were sampled from a man aged 25 to 45 in good health.

This chain uses TRBV29-1 with TRBJ2-1; D possibly corresponds to TRBD2 (5 bases). V was cut by 3 bases and J by 2 bases, with 14 bases left in between. Germline CDR1 SQVTM, CDR2 ANQGSEA. The CDR3 contains 15 residues. The CDR3 DNA sequence: TGCAGCGTTGAGGGGAGTAGCGTAACCTACAATGAGCAGTTCTTC. This codes for CSVEGSSVTYNEQFF.

The rearrangement links TRBV5-1 to TRBJ2-7, with D maybe TRBD1 (5 bases). Germline CDR1 reads SGHRS; CDR2 reads YFSETQ. Trimming stripped 0 bases from V and 4 bases from J, with 14 bases between. CDR3 length: 15 amino acids. CDR3: CASSLGRQYLYEQYF. The DNA for the CDR3 is TGCGCCAGCAGCTTGGGGCGACAGTATCTATACGAGCAGTACTTC.

The CDR3 here is CASSLRAGEGTNTEAFF. The CDR3 DNA reads as TGTGCCAGCAGCCTTAGGGCCGGGGAGGGGACGAACACTGAAGCTTTCTTT. The chain combines TRBV7-2 with TRBJ1-1; D possibly corresponds to TRBD1 (5 bases). This CDR3 comprises 17 residues. The germline V and J ends were trimmed by 5 bases and 1 base, with 20 bases remaining between them. Germline CDR1 SGHTA, CDR2 FQGNSA.

V usage is TRBV5-4 and J usage is TRBJ2-1; D gene uncertain. Between the trimmed V and J ends, which lost 0 bases and 5 bases, there was a span of 3 bases. The CDR3 extends over 12 amino acids. Germline V gives CDR1 SGHNT, CDR2 YYREEE (reference sequence). The CDR3 protein is CASSLGNNEQFF. CDR3 DNA: TGTGCCAGCAGCTTGGGCAACAATGAGCAGTTCTTC.

The chain is built from TRBV7-9 and TRBJ2-1; D call uncertain. CDR3 size: 12 residues. Germline CDR1 reads SEHNR; CDR2 reads FQNEAQ (reference sequence). Trimming stripped 0 bases from V and 9 bases from J, with 6 bases between. The CDR3 here is CASSLARLEQFF. CDR3 coding DNA: TGTGCCAGCAGCTTAGCGAGACTTGAGCAGTTCTTC. Complete variable domain (other parts from reference TRBV7-9 and TRBJ2-1): DTGVSQNPRHKITKRGQNVTFRCDPISEHNRLYWYRQTLGQGPEFLTYFQNEAQLEKSRLLSDRFSAERPKGSFSTLEIQRTEQGDSAMYLCASSLARLEQFFGPGTRLTVL.

In nucleotides, the CDR3 is TGCGCCAGCAGCTCGGGACAGGGAACAACTAATGAAAAACTGTTTTTT. Translated: CASSSGQGTTNEKLFF. The chain carries TRBV5-1 and TRBJ1-4, with 9 bases that match TRBD1. V shed 3 bases, J shed 0 bases, and the junction held 3 bases outside the gene matches. Per the germline V gene, CDR1 is SGHRS and CDR2 is YFSETQ. The CDR3 has 16 amino acids.

The rearrangement joins TRBV5-4 to TRBJ2-1; no firm D call. CDR3 length: 14 amino acids. Germline V gene lookup returns CDR1 SGHNT and CDR2 YYREEE (reference sequence). V dropped 3 bases and J dropped 0 bases, with 7 bases sitting between them. CDR3 loop: CASSSPRSYNEQFF. In DNA form, the CDR3 reads TGTGCCAGCAGCTCCCCTCGCTCCTACAATGAGCAGTTCTTC.

The V gene is TRBV7-9, the J gene TRBJ2-7; 7 nucleotides align to TRBD1. Per germline, CDR1 SEHNR and CDR2 FQNEAQ (reference sequence). The V segment lost 2 bases and the J segment 5 bases; nucleotides outside the gene matches: 3. The CDR3 contains 13 residues. Here the CDR3 DNA reads TGTGCCAGCAGCTTAACAGGGGCACACGAGCAGTACTTC. The encoded protein is CASSLTGAHEQYF. Filled out from reference TRBV7-9 and TRBJ2-7, the complete variable domain reads DTGVSQNPRHKITKRGQNVTFRCDPISEHNRLYWYRQTLGQGPEFLTYFQNEAQLEKSRLLSDRFSAERPKGSFSTLEIQRTEQGDSAMYLCASSLTGAHEQYFGPGTRLTVT.

V is TRBV9 and J is TRBJ2-3; 9 bases are shared with TRBD2. Germline CDR1 reads SGDLS; CDR2 reads YYNGEE. V trimming: 0 bases; J trimming: 6 bases; junction bases outside the gene matches: 2. The CDR3 loop spans 14 amino acids. The CDR3 DNA is TGTGCCAGCAGCGTAGTAGGACTAGCGGATACGCAGTATTTT. This sequence encodes CASSVVGLADTQYF.

The chain's CDR3 is CASSEMGQGAGEKLFF. The DNA for the CDR3 is TGCGCCAGCAGTGAGATGGGACAGGGTGCCGGTGAAAAACTGTTTTTT. The V and J genes are TRBV10-2 and TRBJ1-4; 9 bases agree with TRBD1. The CDR3 has 16 amino acids. Germline V lookup: CDR1 WSHSY, CDR2 SAAADI. J lost 7 bases, V lost 2 bases, and 8 bases had no gene match.

Written as DNA, the CDR3 is TGTGCCAGCAGCTTAGGGGCTGGCCCGAATCAGCCCCAGCATTTT. Translation gives CASSLGAGPNQPQHF. The chain joins TRBV7-9 to TRBJ1-5; D unclear. V was pared by 1 base and J by 4 bases, with 11 bases between. The CDR3 is 15 amino acids. Germline CDR1 is SEHNR and CDR2 is FQNEAQ (reference sequence).

This rearrangement joins TRBV4-3 to TRBJ2-1, with TRBD2 identical over 10 bases. Germline V gene sequence: CDR1 LGHNA, CDR2 YSLEER. J gave up 12 bases and V 3 bases, and 5 bases lay outside the gene matches. This CDR3 spans 13 amino acids. The DNA of the CDR3 is TGCGCCAGCAGCCAGCTAGCGGGAGATGGGCAGTTCTTC. Translation: CASSQLAGDGQFF.

V usage is TRBV19 and J usage is TRBJ1-2, with unresolved D. Germline-derived CDR1 and CDR2 are LNHDA and SQIVND (reference sequence). CDR3 length equals 15 residues. Trimming took off 3 bases at V and 9 bases at J, with 20 bases between the two ends. In DNA, the CDR3 is TGTGCCAGTAGTATCGGCCAGGTACCCTCTCGGAGCTACACCTTC. It translates to CASSIGQVPSRSYTF.

The rearrangement uses TRBV4-1 and TRBJ1-1, with D perhaps TRBD1 (5 bases). CDR3 size: 16 residues. Germline-derived CDR1 and CDR2 are MGHRA and YSYEKL. V lost 3 bases to trimming and J lost 0 bases, with 14 bases between them. The CDR3 loop is CASSQATGHLNTEAFF. CDR3 sequence (DNA): TGCGCCAGCAGCCAGGCTACGGGGCATCTGAACACTGAAGCTTTCTTT.

With regard to this clone: Other DNA variants within this sample encode the same CDR3. The gene calls are TRBV2 and TRBJ2-7, with 7 bases aligning to TRBD1. The CDR3 runs 15 residues. Trimming took 3 bases from V and 1 from J; bases not matched to a gene: 6. Germline V gene sequence: CDR1 SNHLY, CDR2 FYNNEI. DNA of the CDR3: TGTGCCAGCAGTGATCCCGGACAGGTTTCCTACGAGCAGTACTTC. Its translation is CASSDPGQVSYEQYF.

The chain combines TRBV6-1 with TRBJ2-2; either TRBD1 or TRBD2 may fit D (5 bases each). This CDR3 has 18 amino acids. Trimming removed 0 bases from V and 6 bases from J, with 20 bases in between. Germline V gene data show CDR1 as MNHNS and CDR2 as SASEGT. The DNA of the CDR3 is TGTGCCAGCAGTGAAGCGCTTCGGAGAGGGGCTATGTCCGGGGAGCTGTTTTTT. Amino acid sequence: CASSEALRRGAMSGELFF.

This rearrangement joins TRBV2 to TRBJ2-1; D is uncertain. Germline V lookup: CDR1 SNHLY, CDR2 FYNNEI. The germline V and J ends were trimmed by 6 bases and 8 bases, with 14 bases remaining between them. CDR3 length: 13 residues. DNA for the CDR3: TGTGCCAGCAGCTTTATGAACCGGGATGAGCAGTTCTTC. Protein sequence: CASSFMNRDEQFF.

This chain connects TRBV4-3 to TRBJ1-2; D is unresolved. Germline V gene sequence: CDR1 LGHNA, CDR2 YSLEER. The CDR3 length is 16 residues. The V end was cut by 0 bases, the J end by 1 base, with 12 bases between. The CDR3 DNA reads as TGCGCCAGCAGCCAAGATTACTACAGCAGTAACTATGGCTACACCTTC. This codes for CASSQDYYSSNYGYTF.